This section outlines one T cell receptor beta chain sequence together with its context. Its antigen remains unknown. The data belong to a study of CD8 T cells in ankylosing spondylitis. Study results and limitations: Ankylosing spondylitis blood seemed to carry a telltale TCR beta motif made of several highly homologous variants. It was reported that disease-linked clones were significantly enriched in matched ankylosing spondylitis synovial fluid. A subset of motif variants has previously been described in the synovial fluid and blood of reactive arthritis.

Quantitative 5'-RACE with molecular barcodes was used to make the TCR beta libraries. In TCRdb, the 5' RACE reads were re-called with MiXCR into one record per CDR3 protein. The sample carries about 280,000 distinct CDR3 sequences, around 20% recorded once. Germline-derived CDR1 and CDR2 are MGHRA and YSYEKL. This CDR3 is 14 amino acids long. Trimming left V 4 bases short and J 0 bases short, with 7 bases between. V and J are TRBV4-1 and TRBJ1-5; no firm D call. Sequenced sample: blood, either unsorted or a sorted T cell fraction (not recorded which). The TCR comes from a male donor with ankylosing spondylitis or in good health (not recorded which). The CDR3 bases are TGCGCCAGCAGCCTCCAATTTAGCAATCAGCCCCAGCATTTT. Protein product: CASSLQFSNQPQHF.